This T cell receptor (beta chain) is drawn from a study of T cell responses to AZD1222 COVID-19 vaccine. Overall study findings and caveats: Only a handful of AZD1222 recipients, several in all, had baseline seropositivity. Vaccination with two AZD1222 doses was followed by a rise in Spike-specific TCR breadth and depth.

In the case of this clone: No antigen is known for it.

Some clones are missing from TCRdb's copy, which holds only in-frame ones; the method was immunoSEQ multiplex PCR. Of 60,000 to 65,000 clones in the sample, about four fifths are singletons; the top ten hold around 6.6%. V shed 0 bases and J shed 5 bases, with 11 bases lying between them. This CDR3 has 14 residues. Germline V CDR1 and CDR2: SGDLS, YYNGEE. The sample consisted of peripheral blood, taken on day 0 of AZD1222 vaccination. The chain combines TRBV9 with TRBJ2-5, with D uncertain. The sequence came from an adult in good health. The CDR3 reads CASSVDNSAETQYF. The CDR3 coding sequence is TGTGCCAGCAGCGTAGATAACTCGGCGGAGACCCAGTACTTC. Full variable domain (missing parts from reference TRBV9 and TRBJ2-5): DSGVTQTPKHLITATGQRVTLRCSPRSGDLSVYWYQQSLDQGLQFLIQYYNGEERAKGNILERFSAQQFPDLHSELNLSSLELGDSALYFCASSVDNSAETQYFGPGTRLLVL.